These 6 T cell receptor beta chains were all obtained from the same sample, sequenced in a study of blood T cell repertoires in COVID-19. The assay was immunoSEQ multiplex PCR, and TCRdb's table has in-frame clones only and misses some. The table has about 100,000 clones, approximately 87% seen once. Material: peripheral blood. These receptors came from a human donor with active COVID-19. The donor label of this sample is uncertain.

The chain uses TRBV11-2 and TRBJ2-2; TRBD2 matches 8 bases. With V trimmed by 5 bases and J by 2 bases, 7 bases remained unmatched. In germline, CDR1 is SGHAT, CDR2 FQNNGV. The CDR3 extends over 16 amino acids. CDR3 DNA: TGTGCCAGCAGCGGGGGGGGACTAGATAACACCGGGGAGCTGTTTTTT. As protein: CASSGGGLDNTGELFF.

The chain uses TRBV5-1 and TRBJ2-1, with 9 bases identical to TRBD1. CDR3 length: 15 amino acids. V shed 2 bases, J shed 4 bases, and the junction held 4 bases outside the gene matches. Germline CDR1 reads SGHRS; CDR2 reads YFSETQ. CDR3 nucleotides: TGCGCCAGCAGCTTTTGGGACAGGGATTACAATGAGCAGTTCTTC. This translates into CASSFWDRDYNEQFF.

CDR3 sequence reads: CASGLVIERSSYEQYF. CDR3 in DNA: TGTGCTAGTGGTTTGGTCATAGAAAGGAGCTCCTACGAGCAGTACTTC. V is TRBV12-5 and J is TRBJ2-7; no clear D. This CDR3 has 16 residues. Germline lookup yields CDR1 LGHNT and CDR2 FRNRAP. The V gene lost 0 bases and the J gene lost 0 bases, with 12 bases spanning the gap.

The V and J genes are TRBV2 and TRBJ1-4, with D perhaps matching TRBD1 (6 bases). Trimming stripped 4 bases from V and 4 bases from J, with 16 bases between. The CDR3 runs to 16 residues. Germline assignment: CDR1 SNHLY and CDR2 FYNNEI. The CDR3 region has the DNA TGTGCCAGCAGTGTACAGGGCCAACTTGGTAATGAAAAACTGTTTTTT. Amino acid sequence: CASSVQGQLGNEKLFF.

This chain uses TRBV10-1 with TRBJ1-2; D gene unclear. Germline V gene lookup returns CDR1 WNHNN and CDR2 SYGVQD (reference sequence). Trimming pared 6 bases from V and 8 bases from J, leaving 4 bases between. The CDR3 is made up of 9 amino acids. In nucleotides, the CDR3 is TGCGCCAGCAGGGCCGGCTACACCTTC. Amino acids: CASRAGYTF.

This chain connects TRBV10-3 to TRBJ2-7, with 11 bases lining up with TRBD1. The V gene's germline CDR1 is ENHRY and CDR2 SYGVKD. The J segment lost 2 bases and the V segment lost 6 bases, leaving 3 bases of the junction unmatched. This CDR3 has 14 residues. CDR3 DNA sequence: TGTGCCATCAGCCAGGGACAGGGGGCCTACGAGCAGTACTTC. Translating gives CAISQGQGAYEQYF.